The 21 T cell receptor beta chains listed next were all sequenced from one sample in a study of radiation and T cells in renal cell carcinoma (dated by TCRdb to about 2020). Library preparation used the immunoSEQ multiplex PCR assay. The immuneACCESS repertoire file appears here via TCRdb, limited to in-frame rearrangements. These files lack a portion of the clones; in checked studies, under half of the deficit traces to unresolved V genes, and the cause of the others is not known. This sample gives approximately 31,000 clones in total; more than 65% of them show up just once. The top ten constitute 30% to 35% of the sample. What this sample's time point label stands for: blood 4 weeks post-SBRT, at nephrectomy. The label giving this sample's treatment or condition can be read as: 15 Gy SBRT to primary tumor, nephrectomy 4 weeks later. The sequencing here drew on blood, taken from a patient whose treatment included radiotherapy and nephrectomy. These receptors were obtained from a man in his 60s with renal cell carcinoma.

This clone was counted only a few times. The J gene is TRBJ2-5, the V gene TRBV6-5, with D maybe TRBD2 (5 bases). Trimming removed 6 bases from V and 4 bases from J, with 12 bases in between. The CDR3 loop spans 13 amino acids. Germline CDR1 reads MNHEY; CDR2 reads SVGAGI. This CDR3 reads CASSFDGGETQYF. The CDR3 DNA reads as TGTGCCAGCAGCTTTGACGGAGGAGAGACCCAGTACTTC.

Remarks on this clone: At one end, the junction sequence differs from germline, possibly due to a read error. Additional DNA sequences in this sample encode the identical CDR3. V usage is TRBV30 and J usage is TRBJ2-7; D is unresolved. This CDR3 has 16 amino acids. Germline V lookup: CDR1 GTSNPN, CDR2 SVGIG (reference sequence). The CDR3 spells CAWSVRRLLGVHEQYF. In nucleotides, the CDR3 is TGTGCCTGGAGTGTACGACGTTTGCTAGGTGTCCACGAACAGTACTTC.

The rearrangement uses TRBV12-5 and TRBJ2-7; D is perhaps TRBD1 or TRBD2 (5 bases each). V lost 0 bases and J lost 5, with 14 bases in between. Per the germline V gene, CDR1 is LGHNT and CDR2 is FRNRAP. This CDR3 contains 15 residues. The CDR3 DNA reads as TGTGCTAGTGGTTTGGTACACTGGGGGTACCACGAGCAGTACTTC. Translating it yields CASGLVHWGYHEQYF.

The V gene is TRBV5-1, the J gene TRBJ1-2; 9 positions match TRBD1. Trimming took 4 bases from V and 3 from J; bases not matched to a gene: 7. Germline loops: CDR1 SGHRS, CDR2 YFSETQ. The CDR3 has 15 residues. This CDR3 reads CASSRLGDRDYGYTF. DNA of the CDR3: TGCGCCAGCAGCCGCCTTGGGGACAGGGACTATGGCTACACCTTC. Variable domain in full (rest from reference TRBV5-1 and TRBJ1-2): KAGVTQTPRYLIKTRGQQVTLSCSPISGHRSVSWYQQTPGQGLQFLFEYFSETQRNKGNFPGRFSGRQFSNSRSEMNVSTLELGDSALYLCASSRLGDRDYGYTFGSGTRLTVV.

The DNA for the CDR3 is TGTGCCAGCAGTGACCCAGAAGGACGGGGTAACTATGGCTACACCTTC. Amino acids: CASSDPEGRGNYGYTF. The chain uses TRBV6-1 and TRBJ1-2; D is uncertain. Germline CDR1 is MNHNS and CDR2 is SASEGT. Trimming pared 3 bases from V and 1 base from J, leaving 15 bases between. The CDR3 runs 16 residues.

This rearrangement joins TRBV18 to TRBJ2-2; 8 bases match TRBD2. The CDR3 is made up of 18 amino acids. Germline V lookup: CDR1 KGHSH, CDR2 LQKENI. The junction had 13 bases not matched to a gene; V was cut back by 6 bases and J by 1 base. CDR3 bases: TGTGCCAGCTCCGACTTTTTGACCAGCGGGAGGAACACCGGGGAGCTGTTTTTT. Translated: CASSDFLTSGRNTGELFF.

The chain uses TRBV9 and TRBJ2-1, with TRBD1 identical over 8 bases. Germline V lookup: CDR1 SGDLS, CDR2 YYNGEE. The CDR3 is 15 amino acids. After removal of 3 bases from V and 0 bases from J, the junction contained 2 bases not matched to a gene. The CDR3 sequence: CASSDTGGSYNEQFF. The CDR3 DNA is TGTGCCAGCAGCGACACAGGGGGCTCCTACAATGAGCAGTTCTTC.

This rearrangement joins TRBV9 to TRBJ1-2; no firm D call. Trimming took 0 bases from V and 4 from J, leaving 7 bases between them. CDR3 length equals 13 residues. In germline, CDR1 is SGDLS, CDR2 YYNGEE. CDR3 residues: CASSVGRAYGYTF. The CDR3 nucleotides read TGTGCCAGCAGCGTAGGGCGGGCCTATGGCTACACCTTC.

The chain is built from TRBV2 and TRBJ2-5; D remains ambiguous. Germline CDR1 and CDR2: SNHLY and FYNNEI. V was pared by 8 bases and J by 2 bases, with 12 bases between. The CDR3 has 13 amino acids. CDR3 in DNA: TGTGCCAGCTGCGGCCAGGCTCAAGAGACCCAGTACTTC. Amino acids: CASCGQAQETQYF. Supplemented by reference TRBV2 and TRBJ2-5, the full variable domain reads EPEVTQTPSHQVTQMGQEVILRCVPISNHLYFYWYRQILGQKVEFLVSFYNNEISEKSEIFDDQFSVERPDGSNFTLKIRSTKLEDSAMYFCASCGQAQETQYFGPGTRLLVL.

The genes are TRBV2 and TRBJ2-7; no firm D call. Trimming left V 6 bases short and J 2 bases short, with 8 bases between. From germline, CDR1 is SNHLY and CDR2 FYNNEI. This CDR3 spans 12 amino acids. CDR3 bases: TGTGCCAGCAGGATTGACACCTACGAGCAGTACTTC. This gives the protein CASRIDTYEQYF.

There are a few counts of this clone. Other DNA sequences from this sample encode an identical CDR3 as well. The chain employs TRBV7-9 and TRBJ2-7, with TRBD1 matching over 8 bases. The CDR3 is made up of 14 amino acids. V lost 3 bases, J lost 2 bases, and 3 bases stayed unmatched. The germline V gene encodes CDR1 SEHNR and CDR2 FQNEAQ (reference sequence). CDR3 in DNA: TGTGCCAGCAGCTTGACAGGGGTCACCTACGAGCAGTACTTC. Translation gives CASSLTGVTYEQYF. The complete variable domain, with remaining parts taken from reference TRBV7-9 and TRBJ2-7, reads DTGVSQNPRHKITKRGQNVTFRCDPISEHNRLYWYRQTLGQGPEFLTYFQNEAQLEKSRLLSDRFSAERPKGSFSTLEIQRTEQGDSAMYLCASSLTGVTYEQYFGPGTRLTVT.

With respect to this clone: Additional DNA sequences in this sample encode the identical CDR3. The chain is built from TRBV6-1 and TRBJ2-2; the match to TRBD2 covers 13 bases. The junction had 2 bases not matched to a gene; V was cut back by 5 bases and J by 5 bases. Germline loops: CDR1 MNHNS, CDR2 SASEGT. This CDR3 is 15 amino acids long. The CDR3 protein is CASSPGLAGTGELFF. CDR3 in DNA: TGTGCCAGCAGTCCGGGACTAGCGGGGACCGGGGAGCTGTTTTTT.

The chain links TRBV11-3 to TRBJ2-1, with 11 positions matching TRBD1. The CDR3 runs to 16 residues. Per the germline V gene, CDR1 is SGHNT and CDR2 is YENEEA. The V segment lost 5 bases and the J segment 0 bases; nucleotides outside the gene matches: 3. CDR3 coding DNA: TGTGCCAGCAGCAGAGGACAGGGGGCCTCCTACAATGAGCAGTTCTTC. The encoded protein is CASSRGQGASYNEQFF. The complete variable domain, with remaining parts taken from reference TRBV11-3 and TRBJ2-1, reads EAGVVQSPRYKIIEKKQPVAFWCNPISGHNTLYWYLQNLGQGPELLIRYENEEAVDDSQLPKDRFSAERLKGVDSTLKIQPAELGDSAVYLCASSRGQGASYNEQFFGPGTRLTVL.

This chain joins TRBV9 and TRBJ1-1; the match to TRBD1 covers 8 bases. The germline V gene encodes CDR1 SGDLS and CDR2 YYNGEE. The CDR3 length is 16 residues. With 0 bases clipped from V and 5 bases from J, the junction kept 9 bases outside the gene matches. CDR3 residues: CASSVAPDRGGTEAFF. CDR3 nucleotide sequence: TGTGCCAGCAGCGTAGCCCCTGACAGGGGAGGGACTGAAGCTTTCTTT.

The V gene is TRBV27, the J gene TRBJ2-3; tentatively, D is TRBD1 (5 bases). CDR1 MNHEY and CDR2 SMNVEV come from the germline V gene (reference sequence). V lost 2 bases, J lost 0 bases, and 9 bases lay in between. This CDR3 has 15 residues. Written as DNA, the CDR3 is TGTGCCAGCAGTTTACTAGGGGCTAGCACAGATACGCAGTATTTT. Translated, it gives CASSLLGASTDTQYF.

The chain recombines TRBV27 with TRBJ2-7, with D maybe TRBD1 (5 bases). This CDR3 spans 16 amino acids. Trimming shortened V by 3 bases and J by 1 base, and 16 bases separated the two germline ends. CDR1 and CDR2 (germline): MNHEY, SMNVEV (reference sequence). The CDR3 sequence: CASSFLRGSESYEQYF. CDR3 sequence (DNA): TGTGCCAGCAGTTTCCTAAGGGGTTCTGAATCCTACGAGCAGTACTTC.

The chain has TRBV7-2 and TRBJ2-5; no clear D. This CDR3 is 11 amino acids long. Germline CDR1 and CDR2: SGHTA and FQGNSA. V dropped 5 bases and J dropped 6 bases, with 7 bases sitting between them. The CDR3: CASSHGKTQYF. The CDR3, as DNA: TGTGCCAGCAGCCACGGCAAGACCCAGTACTTC.

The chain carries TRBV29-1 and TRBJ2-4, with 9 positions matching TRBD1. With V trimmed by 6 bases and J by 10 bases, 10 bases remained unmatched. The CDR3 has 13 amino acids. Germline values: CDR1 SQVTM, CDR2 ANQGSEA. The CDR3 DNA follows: TGCAGCGTGTCCGGGACAGGGACCTTTATTCAGTACTTC. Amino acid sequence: CSVSGTGTFIQYF. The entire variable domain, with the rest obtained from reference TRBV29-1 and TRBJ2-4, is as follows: SAVISQKPSRDICQRGTSLTIQCQVDSQVTMMFWYRQQPGQSLTLIATANQGSEATYESGFVIDKFPISRPNLTFSTLTVSNMSPEDSSIYLCSVSGTGTFIQYFGAGTRLSVL.

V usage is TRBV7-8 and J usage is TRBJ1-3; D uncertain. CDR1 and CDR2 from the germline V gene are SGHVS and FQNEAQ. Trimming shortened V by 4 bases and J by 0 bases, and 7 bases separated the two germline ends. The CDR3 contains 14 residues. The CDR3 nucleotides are TGTGCCAGCAGCTCGCCCCTCTCTGGAAACACCATATATTTT. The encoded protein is CASSSPLSGNTIYF. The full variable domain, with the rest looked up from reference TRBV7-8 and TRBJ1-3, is GAGVSQSPRYKVAKRGQDVALRCDPISGHVSLFWYQQALGQGPEFLTYFQNEAQLDKSGLPSDRFFAERPEGSVSTLKIQRTQQEDSAVYLCASSSPLSGNTIYFGEGSWLTVV.

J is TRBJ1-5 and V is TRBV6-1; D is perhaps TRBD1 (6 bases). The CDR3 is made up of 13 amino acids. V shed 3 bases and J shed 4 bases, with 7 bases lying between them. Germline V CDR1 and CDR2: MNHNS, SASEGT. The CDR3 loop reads CASSEGANQPQHF. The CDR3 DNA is TGTGCCAGCAGTGAGGGGGCGAATCAGCCCCAGCATTTT.

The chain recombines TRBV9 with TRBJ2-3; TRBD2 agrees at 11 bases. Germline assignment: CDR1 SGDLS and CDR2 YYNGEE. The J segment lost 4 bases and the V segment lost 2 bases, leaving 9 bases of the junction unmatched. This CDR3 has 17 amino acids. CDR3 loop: CASSVGLLAGGSDTQYF. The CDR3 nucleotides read TGTGCCAGCAGCGTTGGCCTTCTAGCGGGAGGCTCAGATACGCAGTATTTT.